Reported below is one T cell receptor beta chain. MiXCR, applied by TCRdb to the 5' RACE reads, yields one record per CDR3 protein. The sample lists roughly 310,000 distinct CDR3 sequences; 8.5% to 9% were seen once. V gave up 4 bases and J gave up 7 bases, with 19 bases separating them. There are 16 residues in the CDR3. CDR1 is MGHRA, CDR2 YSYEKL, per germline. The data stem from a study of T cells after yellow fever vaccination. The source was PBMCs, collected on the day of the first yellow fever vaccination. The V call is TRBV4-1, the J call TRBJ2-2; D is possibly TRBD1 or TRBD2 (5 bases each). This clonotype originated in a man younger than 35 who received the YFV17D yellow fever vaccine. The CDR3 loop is CASSLPDTRDGGELFF. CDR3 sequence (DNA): TGCGCCAGCAGCCTCCCGGACACGAGGGATGGCGGGGAGCTGTTTTTT.